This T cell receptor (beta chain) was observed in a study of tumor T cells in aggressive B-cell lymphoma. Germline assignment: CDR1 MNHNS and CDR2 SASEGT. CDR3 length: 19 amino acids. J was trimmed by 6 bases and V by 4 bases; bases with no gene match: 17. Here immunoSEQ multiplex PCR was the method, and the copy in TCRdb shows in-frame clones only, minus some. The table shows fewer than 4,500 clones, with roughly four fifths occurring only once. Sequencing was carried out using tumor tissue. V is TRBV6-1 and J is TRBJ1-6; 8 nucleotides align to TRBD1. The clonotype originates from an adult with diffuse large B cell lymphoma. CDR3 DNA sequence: TGTGCCAGCAGTGTCAGGGGGCGAACTTTGGAGAACCTTAATTCACCCCTCCACTTT. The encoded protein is CASSVRGRTLENLNSPLHF.